This T cell receptor beta chain derives from a study of blood T cells in healthy people across ages. General study findings and limits: PBMCs were not sorted, which prevented a conclusive comparison of naive versus antigen-experienced cells.

For the second PCR, which ran for 7 to 11 cycles, a sample-barcoded 5' primer and a J-beta primer mix were used. TCRdb redid the calling of the 5' RACE reads with MiXCR, one entry per CDR3 protein. The table records approximately 1,100,000 distinct CDR3 sequences, 35% to 50% of them present only once. This CDR3 comprises 16 residues. The germline V gene has CDR1 SQVTM and CDR2 ANQGSEA. V gave up 5 bases and J gave up 7 bases; unmatched junction bases: 15. This clonotype came up a few times. What it binds is not known. This clonotype originated in an older woman in good health. Sequences were obtained from blood. The rearrangement uses TRBV29-1 and TRBJ2-1; 9 nucleotides line up with TRBD1. CDR3 in DNA: TGCAGCGTTCACCACACGGGACAGGGAAACCGAAATGAGCAGTTCTTC. Its protein is CSVHHTGQGNRNEQFF.